This TCR beta chain is drawn from a study of CD8+CD57+ T cells in acquired aplastic anemia. Overall study context: Sorted CD4+ and CD8+ cells yielded DNA averaging around 3.2 ug.

Genomic DNA provided the template from which TCR beta VDJ and CDR3 profiles were obtained. Using its own MiXCR run on the reads, TCRdb lists one record per CDR3 protein. The sample has about 220,000 distinct CDR3 sequences, 30% to 35% seen once. This clonotype was detected only a few times. The CDR3 spans 15 residues. From germline, CDR1 is SGHKS and CDR2 YYEKEE (reference sequence). V was cut by 0 bases and J by 1 base, with 8 bases left in between. The rearrangement uses TRBV5-5 and TRBJ2-1; D gene ambiguous. Sequences were obtained from sorted CD4+, CD8+, or CD8+CD57+ T cells (not recorded which) from PBMCs. This TCR came from a human donor in good health, serving as a control. CDR3 amino acids: CASSLVPDSYNEQFF. CDR3 DNA: TGTGCCAGCAGCTTGGTCCCGGATTCCTACAATGAGCAGTTCTTC.